This T cell receptor (beta chain) was observed in a study of cytomegalovirus exposure and HLA in healthy donors. Study details: Across around 400 genotyped donors, about 86% landed in the Caucasian-associated ancestry cluster. Study conclusions and caveats: Some V segments could not be told apart, so they were left out, TRBV6-2 and TRBV6-3 among them. An analysis was carried out later, and it reportedly showed fewer N-insertions in an Asian-associated ancestry cluster than the approximately 660-donor mean. Later, an analysis showed that TCR beta chains associated with HLA were more clonally expanded than others that were equally common.

In its sample, this clone was seen a few times. What it binds is not known. V lost 1 base to trimming and J lost 1 base, with 12 bases between them. The CDR3 covers 16 residues. The germline V gene encodes CDR1 MGHRA and CDR2 YSYEKL. Researchers ran the PCR with 60 Vbeta and 13 Jbeta primers. Generated by immunoSEQ multiplex PCR, the TCRdb table keeps only in-frame clones and is missing some. Of under 200,000 clones in the sample, about 76% were seen once. Sequencing was carried out using PBMCs. The TCR originated in a woman aged 40-49 years in good health and CMV-seropositive. The V call is TRBV4-1, the J call TRBJ2-3, with D perhaps matching TRBD2 (5 bases). CDR3 coding DNA: TGCGCCAGCAGCCAAGGAGTCACCGGGGGCACAGATACGCAGTATTTT. It is translated as CASSQGVTGGTDTQYF.